These T cell receptor beta chains were read from a single sample in a study of shared clonotypes between healthy human individuals. Produced via immunoSEQ multiplex PCR; TCRdb's table is partial and in-frame only. The sample includes more than 2 million clones, roughly 95% of them seen just once. Material for sequencing was naive CD4+ T cells sorted from blood. These receptors were collected from a man younger than 35 in good health. The CDR3 runs from the conserved cysteine through the conserved F or W. Fields, in order: D gene, V gene, J gene, clone size, CDR3 protein, CDR3 DNA. The D gene is left open where the match is weak. Only some rows state a clone size, as once, few, many or a class for expanded clones.

D gene: TRBD1; V gene: TRBV6-1; J gene: TRBJ1-4; clone size: NA; CDR3 protein: CASRGQGGEKLFF; CDR3 DNA: TGTGCCAGCAGAGGACAGGGGGGGGAAAAACTGTTTTTT
D gene: NA; V gene: TRBV11-1; J gene: TRBJ1-6; clone size: NA; CDR3 protein: CASSPRQGNSPLHF; CDR3 DNA: TGTGCCAGCAGCCCGAGGCAGGGGAATTCACCCCTCCACTTT
D gene: NA; V gene: TRBV5-1; J gene: TRBJ1-2; clone size: few; CDR3 protein: CASSLERMNYGYTF; CDR3 DNA: TGCGCCAGCAGCTTGGAACGGATGAACTATGGCTACACCTTC
D gene: TRBD1; V gene: TRBV4-2; J gene: TRBJ2-1; clone size: once; CDR3 protein: CASSQAGSDPGGYNEQFF; CDR3 DNA: TGTGCCAGCAGCCAAGCTGGTTCGGATCCAGGGGGCTACAATGAGCAGTTCTTC
D gene: NA; V gene: TRBV5-6; J gene: TRBJ2-3; clone size: NA; CDR3 protein: CASSPGHLRTDTQYF; CDR3 DNA: TGTGCCAGCAGCCCCGGACACTTACGCACAGATACGCAGTATTTT
D gene: NA; V gene: TRBV7-8; J gene: TRBJ2-2; clone size: NA; CDR3 protein: CASSLVSISGELFF; CDR3 DNA: TGTGCCAGCAGCTTAGTATCGATTTCCGGGGAGCTGTTTTTT
D gene: NA; V gene: TRBV19; J gene: TRBJ2-4; clone size: NA; CDR3 protein: CASSIQDRTQLAKNIQYF; CDR3 DNA: TGTGCCAGTAGTATACAGGACCGTACCCAGCTAGCCAAAAACATTCAGTACTTC
D gene: NA; V gene: TRBV11-2; J gene: TRBJ2-7; clone size: NA; CDR3 protein: CASSLGLGTYEQYF; CDR3 DNA: TGTGCCAGCAGCTTAGGTCTGGGAACCTACGAGCAGTACTTC
D gene: TRBD1; V gene: TRBV28; J gene: TRBJ1-2; clone size: NA; CDR3 protein: CASRTQGARYGYTF; CDR3 DNA: TGTGCCAGCAGGACACAGGGGGCGCGTTATGGCTACACCTTC
D gene: TRBD1; V gene: TRBV15; J gene: TRBJ2-5; clone size: NA; CDR3 protein: CATWDRELSRGEGQGTQYF; CDR3 DNA: TGTGCCACCTGGGACAGGGAACTATCTAGGGGGGAGGGCCAGGGGACCCAGTACTTC
D gene: NA; V gene: TRBV30; J gene: TRBJ2-3; clone size: NA; CDR3 protein: CAWSRRGSDTQYF; CDR3 DNA: TGTGCCTGGAGTCGGAGGGGATCAGATACGCAGTATTTT
D gene: NA; V gene: TRBV7-9; J gene: TRBJ2-7; clone size: once; CDR3 protein: CASRPTTGSSYEQYF; CDR3 DNA: TGTGCCAGCAGACCAACGACGGGGAGCTCCTACGAGCAGTACTTC
D gene: TRBD2; V gene: TRBV11-3; J gene: TRBJ2-7; clone size: NA; CDR3 protein: CASSLEGTSRDEQYF; CDR3 DNA: TGTGCCAGCAGCTTAGAAGGGACTAGCCGAGACGAGCAGTACTTC
D gene: NA; V gene: TRBV29-1; J gene: TRBJ2-2; clone size: NA; CDR3 protein: CSVIKGGSMAGELFF; CDR3 DNA: TGCAGCGTCATAAAAGGGGGGTCCATGGCAGGGGAGCTGTTTTTT
D gene: NA; V gene: TRBV7-2; J gene: TRBJ2-7; clone size: NA; CDR3 protein: CASSPTPGGPTSYEQYF; CDR3 DNA: TGTGCCAGCAGCCCAACCCCCGGGGGGCCTACTTCCTACGAGCAGTACTTC
D gene: NA; V gene: TRBV30; J gene: TRBJ1-5; clone size: NA; CDR3 protein: CAWSARGNQPQHF; CDR3 DNA: TGTGCCTGGAGCGCAAGGGGGAATCAGCCCCAGCATTTT
D gene: NA; V gene: TRBV2; J gene: TRBJ1-2; clone size: NA; CDR3 protein: CASSEAPRDRGNYGYTF; CDR3 DNA: TGTGCCAGCAGTGAAGCTCCTAGGGACCGAGGTAACTATGGCTACACCTTC
D gene: TRBD1; V gene: TRBV18; J gene: TRBJ2-7; clone size: NA; CDR3 protein: CASQTGTGAYEQYF; CDR3 DNA: TGTGCCAGCCAGACAGGGACAGGCGCCTACGAGCAGTACTTC
D gene: NA; V gene: TRBV5-8; J gene: TRBJ2-3; clone size: NA; CDR3 protein: CASSLNRAQYF; CDR3 DNA: TGTGCCAGCAGCTTGAACAGGGCGCAGTATTTT
D gene: NA; V gene: TRBV10-3; J gene: TRBJ2-5; clone size: NA; CDR3 protein: CAISAGTQETQYF; CDR3 DNA: TGTGCCATCAGCGCCGGGACTCAAGAGACCCAGTACTTC
D gene: TRBD2; V gene: TRBV5-1; J gene: TRBJ2-1; clone size: NA; CDR3 protein: CASSLVTSGGNNEQFF; CDR3 DNA: TGCGCCAGCAGCTTGGTAACTAGCGGGGGAAACAATGAGCAGTTCTTC
D gene: NA; V gene: TRBV12-5; J gene: TRBJ1-1; clone size: NA; CDR3 protein: CASGSSPHHSGSVTEAFF; CDR3 DNA: TGTGCTAGTGGTTCAAGCCCCCATCACTCAGGGTCGGTCACTGAAGCTTTCTTT
D gene: TRBD2; V gene: TRBV27; J gene: TRBJ2-2; clone size: NA; CDR3 protein: CASSRTSGIGELFF; CDR3 DNA: TGTGCCAGCAGCAGGACTAGCGGGATCGGGGAGCTGTTTTTT
D gene: NA; V gene: TRBV14; J gene: TRBJ1-3; clone size: NA; CDR3 protein: CASSQFLGNAGNTIYF; CDR3 DNA: TGTGCCAGCAGCCAATTTCTGGGGAACGCTGGAAACACCATATATTTT
D gene: TRBD1; V gene: TRBV5-1; J gene: TRBJ1-1; clone size: NA; CDR3 protein: CASSLLGQPEAFF; CDR3 DNA: TGCGCCAGCAGCTTATTGGGACAGCCTGAAGCTTTCTTT
D gene: TRBD1; V gene: TRBV27; J gene: TRBJ2-7; clone size: NA; CDR3 protein: CASSTGTGRKQYF; CDR3 DNA: TGTGCCAGCAGCACCGGGACAGGAAGGAAGCAGTACTTC
D gene: NA; V gene: TRBV29-1; J gene: TRBJ1-4; clone size: NA; CDR3 protein: CSVRGVLNEKLFF; CDR3 DNA: TGCAGCGTTCGTGGGGTACTAAATGAAAAACTGTTTTTT
D gene: NA; V gene: TRBV5-1; J gene: TRBJ2-3; clone size: NA; CDR3 protein: CASSLGGGADTQYF; CDR3 DNA: TGCGCCAGCAGCTTAGGCGGTGGCGCAGATACGCAGTATTTT
D gene: TRBD2; V gene: TRBV19; J gene: TRBJ2-7; clone size: NA; CDR3 protein: CASSNSGRTYEQYF; CDR3 DNA: TGTGCCAGTAGTAACAGCGGGAGAACCTACGAGCAGTACTTC
D gene: NA; V gene: TRBV6-1; J gene: TRBJ1-1; clone size: NA; CDR3 protein: CASSELMNTEAFF; CDR3 DNA: TGTGCCAGCAGTGAATTGATGAACACTGAAGCTTTCTTT
D gene: NA; V gene: TRBV4-3; J gene: TRBJ1-1; clone size: NA; CDR3 protein: CASSQAPAGKGDTEAFF; CDR3 DNA: TGCGCCAGCAGCCAAGCCCCCGCAGGGAAGGGAGACACTGAAGCTTTCTTT
D gene: NA; V gene: TRBV29-1; J gene: TRBJ2-3; clone size: NA; CDR3 protein: CSASPGTYSTDTQYF; CDR3 DNA: TGCAGCGCCTCTCCCGGGACTTATAGCACAGATACGCAGTATTTT
D gene: TRBD1; V gene: TRBV6-6; J gene: TRBJ1-3; clone size: NA; CDR3 protein: CASSYFGTGIGNTIYF; CDR3 DNA: TGTGCCAGCAGTTACTTTGGGACAGGGATCGGAAACACCATATATTTT
D gene: NA; V gene: TRBV11-2; J gene: TRBJ2-3; clone size: NA; CDR3 protein: CASSLAGAPTDTQYF; CDR3 DNA: TGTGCCAGCAGCTTAGCGGGGGCGCCCACAGATACGCAGTATTTT
D gene: TRBD2; V gene: TRBV7-2; J gene: TRBJ2-1; clone size: once; CDR3 protein: CASSLLLAGNEQFF; CDR3 DNA: TGTGCCAGCAGCTTGCTACTAGCGGGAAATGAGCAGTTCTTC